This T cell receptor (beta chain) stems from a study of T cell responses to AZD1222 COVID-19 vaccine. Overall study: Second-dose intervals near 4 or 12 weeks were combined.

Study-wide points: The repertoires were collected only after the peak T cell response. Most donors were white British and more were female, and clonal diversity was possibly underestimated. The span of vaccine-associated CD4 TCRs extended across spike, with dominance at 160-218 and 743-854.

As to this clone: Antigen specificity is unknown.

The assay was immunoSEQ multiplex PCR, and TCRdb's table has in-frame clones only and misses some. The repertoire holds around 150,000 clones, around 95% seen once, with 0.64% in the top ten. This material consisted of peripheral blood, taken on day 0 of AZD1222 vaccination. The clonotype was recovered from an adult in good health.

The CDR3 region is CASRGVGNEQFF. The CDR3 DNA is TGTGCCAGCAGGGGGGTCGGCAATGAGCAGTTCTTC. The rearrangement joins TRBV9 to TRBJ2-1; perhaps D is TRBD1 or TRBD2 (5 bases each). The CDR3 length is 12 residues. Per germline, CDR1 SGDLS and CDR2 YYNGEE. Trimming left V 5 bases short and J 6 bases short, with 9 bases between.